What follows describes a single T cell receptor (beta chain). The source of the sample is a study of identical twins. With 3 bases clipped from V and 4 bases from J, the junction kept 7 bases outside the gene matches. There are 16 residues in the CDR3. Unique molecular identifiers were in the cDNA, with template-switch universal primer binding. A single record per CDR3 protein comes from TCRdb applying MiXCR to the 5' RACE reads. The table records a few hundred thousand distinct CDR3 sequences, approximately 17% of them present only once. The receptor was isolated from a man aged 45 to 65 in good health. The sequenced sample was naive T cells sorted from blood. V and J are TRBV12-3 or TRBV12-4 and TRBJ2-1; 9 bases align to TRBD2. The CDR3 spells CASSFASGGLYNEQFF. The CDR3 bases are TGTGCCAGCAGTTTCGCGAGCGGGGGGCTTTACAATGAGCAGTTCTTC.